The present entry profiles one T cell receptor beta chain with its context. The target of this receptor is not known. Nothing much larger sits one base from this clone, and base qualities are not available. Using the deep immunoSEQ assay, TCR CDR3 regions were amplified from genomic DNA by multiplex PCR. Extracted genomic DNA from each cell subset was distributed evenly across all wells of several immunoSEQ 96-well plates, and each plate was treated as a replicate. For unsorted PBMC, each replicate PCR was loaded with roughly 0.3 ug genomic DNA, equivalent to roughly 31,000 T cell genomes. Ten immunoSEQ deep assay plates were used to sequence the unsorted PBMC genomic DNA. The purified libraries were quantified using a Qubit 3.0 fluorometer, sized with a Bioanalyzer 2100, and then quantified again using the KAPA Library Quantification kit. Every immunoSEQ 96-well plate was sequenced on a separate single-read 150-cycle Illumina NextSeq 550 flow cell. Per the original workflow: Because the immunoSEQ output included only junctional sequences and no quality scores, the filtering could not be the same as the filtering used for full-length reads. Sequences were annotated with PyIR, a Python wrapper for IgBLAST v1.9, using IMGT germline references to assign V/J genes and CDR3. Any read was removed if the V/J assignment was weak (E-value above 1e-6), the CDR3 was missing, or the read contained stop codons, out-of-frame junctions, or ambiguous translated residues. V3J clonotypes were defined as sequences sharing the same inferred V gene, J gene, and CDR3 amino acid sequence. To compute the percentage overlap between repertoires, the number of shared unique clonotypes was divided by the size of the smaller repertoire. RTK rarefaction, the Chao1 estimator, and Recon v2.1 estimates of unobserved clonotypes were used to assess repertoire richness. This is the immuneACCESS table as TCRdb keeps it, with only in-frame sequences that have V and J called. A part of the clones is gone; compared with another copy, unresolved V genes explain less than half, and the rest is unexplained. V and J calls and clone size are as listed in that table; D and trimming were resolved from the DNA. This sample gives under 600,000 clones in total; about three quarters of them show up just once. In total, the top ten clones hold approximately 12% of the sample.

From the germline V gene, CDR1 is MDHEN and CDR2 is SYDVKM. Spanning cysteine to phenylalanine, the CDR3 consists of 13 amino acids. Only CDR3 DNA is held: 39 bases, read in frame from base 1. Cut back by 10 bases and 1 base, the V and J ends lie 10 bases apart. This sample was taken from a study of shared clonotypes between healthy human individuals (dated by TCRdb to 2020 to 2021). With regard to the full study: A couple of women and a few men aged 18 to 49 years were included in the cohort. To estimate repertoire size and how much clonotypes are shared between individuals, the study performed deep sequencing of blood TCR repertoires from roughly five healthy adults. To increase sequencing depth and limit assay-specific biases, TCR repertoire library preparation and sequencing were carried out by different laboratories using diverse techniques. Between about 0.8 and 9.5 billion PBMCs per donor were obtained by leukapheresis.

Healthy HIV-negative adults with no recently reported acute infections or vaccinations were included as donors. All donors were Caucasian adults living in Nashville, Tennessee, USA. For unsorted samples, some 90 million PBMCs were counted, and genomic DNA was extracted using the QIAamp DNA Blood Mini kit. Blood was obtained by leukapheresis, after which PBMCs were separated by Ficoll-Histopaque density gradient centrifugation and cryopreserved in liquid nitrogen vapor phase. The paper as a whole reports these results and caveats: The genetic and exposure-history diversity represented was limited by the small number of donors. Only blood was sampled, and tissue TCR repertoires likely differ from those in blood. Pairwise subsampling led to the expectation that sequencing depth would affect the degree of clonotype sharing among donors.

The chain is encoded by TRBV28 joined to TRBJ2-2, with TRBD1 as a weak D call on 5 bases. The sequence was obtained from a woman in her thirties or forties in good health. Some clones in this sample may be carry-over from other donors' samples. Source material: PBMCs. The sequence in DNA is TGTGCCACCGAAGGACAGAACACCGGGGAGCTGTTTTTT. This yields the protein CATEGQNTGELFF.